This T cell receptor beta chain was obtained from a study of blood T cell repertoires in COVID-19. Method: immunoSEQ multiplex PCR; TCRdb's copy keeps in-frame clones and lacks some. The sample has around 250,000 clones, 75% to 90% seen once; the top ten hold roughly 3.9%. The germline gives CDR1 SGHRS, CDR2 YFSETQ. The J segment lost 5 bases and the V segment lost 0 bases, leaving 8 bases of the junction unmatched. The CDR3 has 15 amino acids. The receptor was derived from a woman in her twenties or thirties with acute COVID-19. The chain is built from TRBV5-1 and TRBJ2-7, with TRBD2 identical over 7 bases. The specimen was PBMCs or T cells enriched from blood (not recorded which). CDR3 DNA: TGCGCCAGCAGCTTGGGGGAGGGGTACTGGGACGAGCAGTACTTC. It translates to CASSLGEGYWDEQYF.